This TCR beta chain was captured by sequencing in a study of cytomegalovirus exposure and HLA in healthy donors. Study-wide background: Inside one of the first data releases sat 75 million to 100 million unique TCRs taken from HLA-typed donors. Findings of the study overall: According to the study, around 180 TCR beta chains were cytomegalovirus-associated. Specificity of a few CMV-associated chains for CMV antigens was verified in vitro. The authors judged a highly shared variant cluster likely a sequencing artifact.

PCR involved 60 Vbeta and 13 Jbeta primers. Produced via immunoSEQ multiplex PCR; TCRdb's table is partial and in-frame only. The sample records 120,000 or so clones, over 70% being singletons. Points on this clone: Its specificity is unknown.

CDR1 and CDR2 (germline): MNHNS, SASEGT. The CDR3 runs 15 residues. V lost 2 bases to trimming and J lost 9 bases; unmatched junction nucleotides: 12. The rearrangement uses TRBV6-1 and TRBJ2-7, with TRBD1 matching over 8 bases. The source of this sequence is a young man in good health and CMV-seropositive. Material: PBMCs. The CDR3 nucleotides are TGTGCCAGCAGTGAAAATACCGGGACAGGCCTCGGGCAGTACTTC. It yields the protein CASSENTGTGLGQYF.